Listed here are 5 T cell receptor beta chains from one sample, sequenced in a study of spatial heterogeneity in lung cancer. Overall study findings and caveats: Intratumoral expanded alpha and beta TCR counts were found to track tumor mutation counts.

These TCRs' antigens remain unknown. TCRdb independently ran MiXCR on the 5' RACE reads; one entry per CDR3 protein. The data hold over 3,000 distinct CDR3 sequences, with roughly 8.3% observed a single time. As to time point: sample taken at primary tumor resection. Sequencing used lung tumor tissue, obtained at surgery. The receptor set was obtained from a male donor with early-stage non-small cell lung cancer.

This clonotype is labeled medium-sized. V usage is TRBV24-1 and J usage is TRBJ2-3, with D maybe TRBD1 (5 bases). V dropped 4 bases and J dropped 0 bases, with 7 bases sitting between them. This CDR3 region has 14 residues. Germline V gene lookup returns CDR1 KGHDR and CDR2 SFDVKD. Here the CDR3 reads CATSERGSTDTQYF. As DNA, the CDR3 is TGTGCCACCAGTGAAAGGGGTAGCACAGATACGCAGTATTTT.

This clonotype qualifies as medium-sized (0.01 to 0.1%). The CDR3 coding sequence is TGTGCCAGCAGCTTGGGGTCGGGGGGTGGCACTGAAGCTTTCTTT. It translates to CASSLGSGGGTEAFF. The chain joins TRBV11-3 to TRBJ1-1; TRBD1 is a possible D gene (5 bases). This CDR3 is 15 amino acids long. Looked up from germline, CDR1 is SGHNT and CDR2 is YENEEA. The V end lost 3 bases, the J end lost 4 bases, and 15 bases lay between the germline ends.

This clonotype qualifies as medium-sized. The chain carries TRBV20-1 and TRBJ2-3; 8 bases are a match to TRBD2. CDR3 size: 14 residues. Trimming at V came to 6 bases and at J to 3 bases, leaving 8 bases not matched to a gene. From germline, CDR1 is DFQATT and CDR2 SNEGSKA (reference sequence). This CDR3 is CSAPAGVGTDTQYF. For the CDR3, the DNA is TGCAGTGCCCCAGCGGGAGTTGGAACAGATACGCAGTATTTT.

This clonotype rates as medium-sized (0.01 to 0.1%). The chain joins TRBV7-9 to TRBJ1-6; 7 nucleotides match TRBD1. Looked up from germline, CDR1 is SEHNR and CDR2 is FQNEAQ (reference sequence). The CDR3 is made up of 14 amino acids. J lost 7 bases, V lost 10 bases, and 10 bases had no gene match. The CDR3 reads CAIKQRDSNSPLHF. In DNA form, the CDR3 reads TGTGCCATCAAGCAACGGGACAGCAATTCACCCCTCCACTTT.

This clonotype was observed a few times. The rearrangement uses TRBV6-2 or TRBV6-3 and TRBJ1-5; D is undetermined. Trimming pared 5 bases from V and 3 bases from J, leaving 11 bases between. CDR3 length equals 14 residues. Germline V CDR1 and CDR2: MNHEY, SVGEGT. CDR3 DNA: TGTGCCAGCAGTCGGGCGGTAGTCAATCAGCCCCAGCATTTT. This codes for CASSRAVVNQPQHF.